Listed below are T cell receptor beta chains from one sample, sequenced in a study of blood T cell repertoires in COVID-19. The protocol was immunoSEQ multiplex PCR, while the TCRdb copy is restricted to in-frame clones and leaves out a portion. The table includes some 250,000 clones, around 80% detected once. The sequenced sample was peripheral blood. All receptors derive from a man aged 60-69 years with acute or convalescent COVID-19. Both conserved end residues are part of each CDR3. The order of the fields is V gene, J gene, D gene, clone size, CDR3 DNA, CDR3 protein. A D gene is named only where the DNA matches it firmly. A clone size is listed for some rows: how often the clone was seen (once, few, many), or a class if it is expanded.

TRBV3-1/TRBV3-2	TRBJ2-1	.	.	TGTGCCAGCAGCCAACTTGCCGGGACAAACAATGAGCAGTTCTTC	CASSQLAGTNNEQFF
TRBV4-2	TRBJ2-5	.	.	TGTGCCAGCAGCCAAGAGGGCGCAGAGACCCAGTACTTC	CASSQEGAETQYF
TRBV7-3	TRBJ2-1	TRBD2	.	TGTGCCAGCAGCGCCCTAGCGGGAATCTACAATGAGCAGTTCTTC	CASSALAGIYNEQFF
TRBV6-5	TRBJ2-5	.	.	TGTGCCAGCAGTTTGGGACAACCTCGAGGGAAGACCCAGTACTTC	CASSLGQPRGKTQYF
TRBV24-1	TRBJ2-1	TRBD1	.	TGTGCCACCAGTGACCCCGGGACAGGGAATTTGAATGAGCAGTTCTTC	CATSDPGTGNLNEQFF
TRBV5-4	TRBJ2-7	TRBD2	once	TGTGCCAGCAGCTTGCGGGGGGGGCGGAACGAGCAGTACTTC	CASSLRGGRNEQYF
TRBV5-1	TRBJ2-7	TRBD1	once	TGCGCCAGCAGCTTGAACAGGGGAATTACCCCCTACGAGCAGTACTTC	CASSLNRGITPYEQYF
TRBV29-1	TRBJ2-3	.	.	TGCAGCGTTGAAGATCGACTAACTAGCACAGATACGCAGTATTTT	CSVEDRLTSTDTQYF
TRBV20-1	TRBJ2-7	.	.	TGCAGTGCTCTGGCCGGTCGGGGGCAGTACTTC	CSALAGRGQYF
TRBV6-2/TRBV6-3	TRBJ2-5	TRBD2	.	TGTGCCAGCAGTTACGGGGGGCTAGCGGGCCTAAGGGGAGAGACCCAGTACTTC	CASSYGGLAGLRGETQYF
TRBV5-4	TRBJ2-2	.	few	TGTGCCAGCAGCTCACCGGATTCAGGCGACACCGGGGAGCTGTTTTTT	CASSSPDSGDTGELFF
TRBV7-8	TRBJ1-2	.	.	TGTGCCAGCAGCTTAGGGGACATCTATAATGGCTACACCTTC	CASSLGDIYNGYTF
TRBV7-6	TRBJ1-4	.	.	TGTGCCAGCAGCCCGTTGAGGAGGGAAGACGAAAAACTGTTTTTT	CASSPLRREDEKLFF
TRBV3-1/TRBV3-2	TRBJ1-4	.	.	TGTGCCAGCAGCCAATTGGGGGCCAATGAAAAACTGTTTTTT	CASSQLGANEKLFF
TRBV7-9	TRBJ2-7	.	.	TGTGCCAGCAGCTTAGATACAGCGGGTGGGAAGTACGAGCAGTACTTC	CASSLDTAGGKYEQYF
TRBV7-9	TRBJ2-5	TRBD2	.	TGTGCCAGCAGCTTCAGGACTAGCGGGGGCCAAGAGACCCAGTACTTC	CASSFRTSGGQETQYF
TRBV12-3/TRBV12-4	TRBJ2-7	.	once	TGTGCCAGCAGTGACACCGGGACCTACGAGCAGTACTTC	CASSDTGTYEQYF
TRBV18	TRBJ1-4	.	.	TGTGCCAGCTCACCCGACAGATCAAATGAAAAACTGTTTTTT	CASSPDRSNEKLFF
TRBV27	TRBJ1-2	.	.	TGTGCCAGCAGTTTATTAGGCAGGAATTATGGCTACACCTTC	CASSLLGRNYGYTF
TRBV15	TRBJ2-7	.	once	TGTGCCACCAGCGTAGAATCAGGGAACGAGCAGTACTTC	CATSVESGNEQYF